A selection of T cell receptor beta chains follows, all from one sample in a study of control samples from healthy donors and cancer patients. Assay: immunoSEQ multiplex PCR; the TCRdb copy retains only in-frame clones and omits some. The data show about 58,000 clones, 85% to 90% seen once. The material sequenced was PBMCs. These receptors were obtained from a man in his 60s with colorectal cancer. CDR3s include the opening cysteine and the closing phenylalanine or tryptophan. The D gene is left open where the match is weak. Clone sizes are given selectively: once, few, many, or a class where the clone is expanded.

TGTGCCACGACTAGCGGGGGGAACGAGCAGTACTTC	CATTSGGNEQYF	.	12	TRBD2	TRBV6-6	TRBJ2-7
TGTGCCAGTAGGCTAGGCGCTGAAGCTTTCTTT	CASRLGAEAFF	once	11	.	TRBV19	TRBJ1-1
TGTGCCAGTAGTGACGCCAGAAGCTCTGGAAACACCATATATTTT	CASSDARSSGNTIYF	.	15	.	TRBV19	TRBJ1-3
TGTGCCAGCAGCTTAGCCGTACTGGACACCGGGGAGCTGTTTTTT	CASSLAVLDTGELFF	once	15	.	TRBV7-2	TRBJ2-2
TGTGCCACCCGGACTAGCGGGGGGTCCTACGAGCAGTACTTC	CATRTSGGSYEQYF	.	14	TRBD2	TRBV2	TRBJ2-7
TGCGCCAGCAGCCTCGGTAGCGGGGGTTACGAGCAGTACTTC	CASSLGSGGYEQYF	.	14	TRBD2	TRBV5-1	TRBJ2-7
TGTGCCAGCAGCCTACGGGGCCTTAATGAAAAACTGTTTTTT	CASSLRGLNEKLFF	.	14	.	TRBV5-8	TRBJ1-4
TGTGCCAGCAGCTTGTTAGCGGGGGGGCCGGACACCGGGGAGCTGTTTTTT	CASSLLAGGPDTGELFF	.	17	TRBD2	TRBV7-9	TRBJ2-2
TGTGCCAGCAGCCGGGGGTCGAGGGGGGGCTACACCTTC	CASSRGSRGGYTF	once	13	.	TRBV7-9	TRBJ1-2
TGCGCCAGCAGCTTGGGTACGGCTGGAAACACCATATATTTT	CASSLGTAGNTIYF	.	14	.	TRBV5-1	TRBJ1-3
TGTGCCAGCAGCTTACTTATAGCGGGGGGATACAATGAGCAGTTCTTC	CASSLLIAGGYNEQFF	.	16	TRBD2	TRBV7-3	TRBJ2-1
TGTGCCAGCAGCTTATATCGGACAGAACTTGAAGCTTTCTTT	CASSLYRTELEAFF	.	14	.	TRBV7-2	TRBJ1-1
TGTGCCACCAGCAGAGAAGGGGGCACGTCGACAGGCTACACCTTC	CATSREGGTSTGYTF	.	15	TRBD1	TRBV15	TRBJ1-2
TGTGCCGGCAGCCAAGGAACAAGGGACATTAGTAATGAAAAACTGTTTTTT	CAGSQGTRDISNEKLFF	.	17	.	TRBV4-2	TRBJ1-4
TGTGCCAGCAGTCCGCGGGGGGGCGGGGAGACCCAGTACTTC	CASSPRGGGETQYF	.	14	TRBD2	TRBV6-5	TRBJ2-5
TGTGCCAGCAGCGTAGCCGGGACAGGGTTCAATGAGCAGTTCTTC	CASSVAGTGFNEQFF	.	15	TRBD1	TRBV9	TRBJ2-1
TGTGCCAGCAGTGTGCGCGGGACAGGACAGAATGGCTACACCTTC	CASSVRGTGQNGYTF	.	15	TRBD1	TRBV2	TRBJ1-2
TGTGCCAGCAGCTCACTACCGGACAGGGAAGCTTTCTTT	CASSSLPDREAFF	.	13	TRBD1	TRBV7-3	TRBJ1-1
TGTGCCAGCAGCTCGACGGGACCTGGGGCGGAGCAGTACTTC	CASSSTGPGAEQYF	.	14	.	TRBV3-1/TRBV3-2	TRBJ2-7
TGCGCCAGCTCACTCTCAGGGGTCTATGGCTACACCTTC	CASSLSGVYGYTF	.	13	.	TRBV18	TRBJ1-2
TGTGCCAGCAGCCACCATCAAGCGGGCGCGAATGAAAAACTGTTTTTT	CASSHHQAGANEKLFF	.	16	.	TRBV3-1/TRBV3-2	TRBJ1-4
TGTGCCTGGAGTAGTGTGACCCAGTACTTC	CAWSSVTQYF	.	10	.	TRBV30	TRBJ2-5
TGTGCCAGCAGCTTGGCGCCGCTAGCGAACACCGGGGAGCTGTTTTTT	CASSLAPLANTGELFF	.	16	.	TRBV5-5	TRBJ2-2
TGCAGCGTTCGGCCAGGCGGGAGCGGTCAGAAACTGTTTTTT	CSVRPGGSGQKLFF	.	14	.	TRBV29-1	TRBJ1-4
TGTGCCAGCAGCCCCAGCCCTAGCGGGGGGGCCTTTGGCACAGATACGCAGTATTTT	CASSPSPSGGAFGTDTQYF	.	19	TRBD2	TRBV9	TRBJ2-3
TGTGCCAGCAGCGTAGATCACACGCGAGCAGATACGCAGTATTTT	CASSVDHTRADTQYF	.	15	.	TRBV9	TRBJ2-3
TGTGCCTGGAGTCCGCTGGGACGTGGAGAGCAGTACTTC	CAWSPLGRGEQYF	.	13	.	TRBV30	TRBJ2-7
TGTGCCAGCAGCTTAGCGGCAGTAGAAGGCTCTGGGGCCAACGTCCTGACTTTC	CASSLAAVEGSGANVLTF	.	18	.	TRBV7-6	TRBJ2-6
TGTGCCAGCAGCTTATACAGGACACGGACCGGGGAGCTGTTTTTT	CASSLYRTRTGELFF	.	15	.	TRBV7-8	TRBJ2-2
TGTGCCAGTAGTATCCGGACTAGCGTCAGGGGGGAGCTGTTTTTT	CASSIRTSVRGELFF	.	15	TRBD2	TRBV19	TRBJ2-2